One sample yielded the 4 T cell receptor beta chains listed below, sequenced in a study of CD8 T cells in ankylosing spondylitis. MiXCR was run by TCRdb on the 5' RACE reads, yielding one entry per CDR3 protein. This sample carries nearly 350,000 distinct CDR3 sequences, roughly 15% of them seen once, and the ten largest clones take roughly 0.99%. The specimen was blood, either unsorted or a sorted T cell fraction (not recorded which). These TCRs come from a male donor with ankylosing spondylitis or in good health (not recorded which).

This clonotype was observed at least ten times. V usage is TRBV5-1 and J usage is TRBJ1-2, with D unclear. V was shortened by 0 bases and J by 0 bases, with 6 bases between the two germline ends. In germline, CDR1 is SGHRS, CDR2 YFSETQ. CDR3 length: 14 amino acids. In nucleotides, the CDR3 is TGCGCCAGCAGCTTGGACAGCCCTAACTATGGCTACACCTTC. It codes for CASSLDSPNYGYTF.

The CDR3 bases are TGCAGTGTCCCGACTAGAAGAACGACAGATACGCAGTATTTT. Protein: CSVPTRRTTDTQYF. The chain has TRBV20-1 and TRBJ2-3; TRBD2 is a possible D gene (6 bases). The CDR3 length is 14 residues. Germline V gene sequence: CDR1 DFQATT, CDR2 SNEGSKA (reference sequence). V lost 7 bases, J lost 3 bases, and 17 bases lay in between.

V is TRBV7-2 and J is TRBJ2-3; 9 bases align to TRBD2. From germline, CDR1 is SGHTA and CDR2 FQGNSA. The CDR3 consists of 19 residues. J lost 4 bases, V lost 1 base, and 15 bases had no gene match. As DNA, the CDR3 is TGTGCCAGCAGCTTAGGGCCGGGGATAGGCGGGGGGGCATCAGATACGCAGTATTTT. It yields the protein CASSLGPGIGGGASDTQYF.

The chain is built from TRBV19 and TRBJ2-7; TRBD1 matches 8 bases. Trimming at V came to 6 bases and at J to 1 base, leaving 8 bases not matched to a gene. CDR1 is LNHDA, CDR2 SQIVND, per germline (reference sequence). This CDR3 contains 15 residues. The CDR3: CASRYQGAYSYEQYF. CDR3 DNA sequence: TGTGCCAGTAGATATCAGGGGGCGTATTCCTACGAGCAGTACTTC.